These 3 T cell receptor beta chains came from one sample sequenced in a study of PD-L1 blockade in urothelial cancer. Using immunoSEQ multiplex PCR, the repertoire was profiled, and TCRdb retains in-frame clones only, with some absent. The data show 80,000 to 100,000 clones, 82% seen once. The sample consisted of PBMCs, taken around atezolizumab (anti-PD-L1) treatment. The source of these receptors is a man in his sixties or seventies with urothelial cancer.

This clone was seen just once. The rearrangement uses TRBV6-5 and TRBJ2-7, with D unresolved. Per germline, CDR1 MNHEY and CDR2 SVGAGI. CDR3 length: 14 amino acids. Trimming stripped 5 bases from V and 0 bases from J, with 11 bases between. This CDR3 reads CASSRDTLSYEQYF. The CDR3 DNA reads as TGTGCCAGCAGTAGAGACACCCTCTCCTACGAGCAGTACTTC.

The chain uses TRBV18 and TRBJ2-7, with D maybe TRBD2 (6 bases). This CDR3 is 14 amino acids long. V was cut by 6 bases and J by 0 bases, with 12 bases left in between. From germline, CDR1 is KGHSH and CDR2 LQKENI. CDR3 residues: CASSLGLHSYEQYF. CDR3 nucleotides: TGTGCCAGCTCGCTGGGACTCCACTCCTACGAGCAGTACTTC.

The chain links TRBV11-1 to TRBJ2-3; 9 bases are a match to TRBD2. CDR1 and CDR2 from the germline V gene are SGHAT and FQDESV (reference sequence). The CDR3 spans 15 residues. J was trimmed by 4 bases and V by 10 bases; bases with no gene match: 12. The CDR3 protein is CAIKGGGAGPDTQYF. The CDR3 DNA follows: TGTGCCATTAAGGGCGGGGGGGCAGGACCAGATACGCAGTATTTT.